The 11 T cell receptor beta chains below were found in one sample sequenced in a study of PD-1 blockade in classical Hodgkin lymphoma. Every patient experienced relapse after autologous stem cell transplantation, and brentuximab vedotin exposure varied. The method was immunoSEQ multiplex PCR; TCRdb's version includes in-frame clones alone and lacks a portion of them. Here the sample spans 100,000 to 120,000 clones, roughly nine tenths being singletons. Sequenced here: peripheral blood mononuclear cells (PBMCs), sampled before the second cycle of nivolumab. The receptors come from a human donor with classical Hodgkin lymphoma.

This clone has just one count. The chain couples TRBV18 to TRBJ1-4; D is perhaps TRBD1 (5 bases). CDR1 and CDR2 from the germline V gene are KGHSH and LQKENI. Trimming took off 2 bases at V and 6 bases at J, with 13 bases between the two ends. CDR3 length: 15 residues. CDR3 DNA sequence: TGTGCCAGCTCACCATCCCGGGACTTGCATGAAAAACTGTTTTTT. Amino acid sequence: CASSPSRDLHEKLFF. Full variable domain (missing parts from reference TRBV18 and TRBJ1-4): NAGVMQNPRHLVRRRGQEARLRCSPMKGHSHVYWYRQLPEEGLKFMVYLQKENIIDESGMPKERFSAEFPKEGPSILRIQQVVRGDSAAYFCASSPSRDLHEKLFFGSGTQLSVL.

This clone was recorded only once. This chain connects TRBV7-2 to TRBJ2-2, with 8 bases identical to TRBD2. The CDR3 runs to 18 residues. Germline V lookup: CDR1 SGHTA, CDR2 FQGNSA. The V and J ends lost 3 bases and 0 bases, in that order; junction bases with no gene match: 9. The CDR3 DNA reads TGTGCCAGCAGCTTCGAACTAGCGGTTTGGGCGAACACCGGGGAGCTGTTTTTT. Encoded protein: CASSFELAVWANTGELFF.

The chain employs TRBV4-2 and TRBJ1-3; a weak D match, TRBD1 (5 bases). The CDR3 covers 16 residues. Germline V gene data show CDR1 as LGHNA and CDR2 as YNFKEQ. The V end lost 6 bases, the J end lost 1 base, and 16 bases lay between the germline ends. The CDR3 here is CASSGGDLLSGNTIYF. CDR3 coding DNA: TGTGCCAGCAGTGGGGGGGACTTACTTTCTGGAAACACCATATATTTT.

This chain links TRBV11-2 with TRBJ1-1; D not resolved. Germline V CDR1 and CDR2: SGHAT, FQNNGV. The CDR3 contains 13 residues. With 1 base removed from V and 1 base from J, the gap between germline ends came to 4 bases. CDR3 region: CASSLGANTEAFF. The CDR3 DNA reads as TGTGCCAGCAGCTTAGGGGCGAACACTGAAGCTTTCTTT.

This chain connects TRBV21-1 to TRBJ2-5; TRBD1 is taken as the D call from the table, unchecked against the DNA. TRBV21-1 has pseudogene status. The CDR3 contains 18 residues. DNA for the CDR3: TGTGCCAGCACCTATACGGGCACCCACAGGGGGGTGATGGAGACCCAGTACTTC. The encoded protein is CASTYTGTHRGVMETQYF.

V is TRBV7-2 and J is TRBJ1-5; the match to TRBD1 covers 8 bases. In germline, CDR1 is SGHTA, CDR2 FQGNSA. V gave up 4 bases and J gave up 4 bases; unmatched junction bases: 3. The CDR3 is 14 amino acids. This chain's CDR3 is CASSSWTGNQPQHF. Written as DNA, the CDR3 is TGTGCCAGCAGCTCATGGACAGGGAATCAGCCCCAGCATTTT.

The chain couples TRBV6-1 to TRBJ1-5, with D possibly matching TRBD1 (6 bases). Trimming left V 8 bases short and J 1 base short, with 12 bases between. CDR1 and CDR2 (germline): MNHNS, SASEGT. CDR3 length equals 14 residues. CDR3 DNA sequence: TGTGCCAGCGTTGACAGGATAAGCAATCAGCCCCAGCATTTT. Translating it yields CASVDRISNQPQHF.

This clone was observed once. The chain employs TRBV19 and TRBJ1-2; no definite D call. CDR3 length: 14 amino acids. The ends were cut back, 7 bases at V and 4 bases at J, with 16 bases in the middle. Germline CDR1 LNHDA, CDR2 SQIVND (reference sequence). CDR3 coding DNA: TGTGCCAGTACCGCGACTGGGGAAGGCTATGGCTACACCTTC. Protein product: CASTATGEGYGYTF.

DNA of the CDR3: TGTGCCAGCAGTTACGTGTTTGACAACTCCTACGAGCAGTACTTC. Encoded protein: CASSYVFDNSYEQYF. The chain recombines TRBV6-6 with TRBJ2-7; unclear D gene. The CDR3 covers 15 residues. Trimming pared 2 bases from V and 0 bases from J, leaving 11 bases between. Per the germline V gene, CDR1 is MNHNY and CDR2 is SVGAGI (reference sequence).

The genes are TRBV19 and TRBJ2-2; 9 bases line up with TRBD2. CDR1 LNHDA and CDR2 SQIVND come from the germline V gene (reference sequence). Trimming cost V 0 bases and J 1 base; bases outside gene matches: 15. This CDR3 has 21 residues. The CDR3 region is CASSIDAPLAGWEKNTGELFF. The DNA for the CDR3 is TGTGCCAGTAGTATAGATGCCCCACTAGCGGGCTGGGAAAAGAACACCGGGGAGCTGTTTTTT.

This sequence joins TRBV4-3 and TRBJ1-2, with a possible D match to TRBD1 (6 bases). The CDR3 has 15 amino acids. Germline lookup yields CDR1 LGHNA and CDR2 YSLEER. V was shortened by 0 bases and J by 8 bases, with 16 bases between the two germline ends. CDR3 loop: CASSQDSSQGWGYTF. CDR3 DNA: TGCGCCAGCAGCCAAGATTCGTCCCAGGGGTGGGGCTACACCTTC.